The subject of this entry is one T cell receptor beta chain. Per the original data handling: Nucleated cell counts were estimated from reference gene primer amplification. Measured with immunoSEQ multiplex PCR; TCRdb has only the in-frame clones, and not every one. From that table come the V and J calls and clone size; the DNA was used to work out D and trimming. The repertoire holds around 65,000 clones, approximately 86% seen once, with roughly 14% in the top ten. The V end was cut by 0 bases, the J end by 9 bases, with 6 bases between. CDR1 is WNHNN, CDR2 SYGVQD, per germline (reference sequence). This CDR3 spans 13 amino acids. This entry belongs to a study of blood T cell repertoires in COVID-19. About the research overall: The origin of the acute and convalescent COVID-19 samples was the United States, Italy and Spain. The cDNA or gDNA used as material had been derived from T cells, B-cell-depleted T cells, or PBMCs.

V is TRBV10-1 and J is TRBJ1-6, with unresolved D. The receptor comes from a human donor in a cohort sampled during active COVID-19. The sample was peripheral blood. The CDR3 protein is CASSESYGSPLHF. As DNA, the CDR3 is TGCGCCAGCAGTGAGTCGTACGGTTCACCCCTCCACTTT.